The 17 T cell receptor beta chains below all came from one sample that was sequenced in a study of Graves' ophthalmopathy and Graves' hyperthyroidism. The sequenced template was RNA, covering the TCR beta CDR3 region. After a first-round RT-PCR with HTBI primers, a second-round multiplex PCR was run. TCRdb used MiXCR to reprocess the multiplex PCR reads, holding one entry per CDR3 protein. Among 350,000 to 400,000 distinct CDR3 sequences listed, around 17% were seen once. The specimen was peripheral blood. These TCRs come from a young woman with Graves' ophthalmopathy.

This clonotype was counted at least ten times. The chain couples TRBV12-3 or TRBV12-4 to TRBJ2-7, with D unresolved. The V end lost 11 bases, the J end lost 4 bases, and 9 bases lay between the germline ends. The CDR3 loop spans 10 amino acids. This CDR3 is CARTDYEQYF. The CDR3, as DNA: TGTGCCCGTACCGATTACGAGCAGTACTTC.

The table lists this clonotype with many counts. CDR3 sequence reads: CASSLDREDAEAFF. The CDR3 DNA reads TGTGCCAGCAGTCTGGACAGGGAAGATGCTGAAGCTTTCTTT. This rearrangement joins TRBV28 to TRBJ1-1; 8 positions match TRBD1. Per the germline V gene, CDR1 is MDHEN and CDR2 is SYDVKM. This CDR3 is built from 14 residues. With V trimmed by 5 bases and J by 6 bases, 8 bases remained unmatched.

This clonotype was found many times. The chain links TRBV25-1 to TRBJ2-5; D not resolved. This CDR3 contains 14 residues. Per germline, CDR1 MGHDK and CDR2 SYGVNS. Deletions cut 0 bases from V and 0 bases from J, with 5 bases between. The CDR3 region is CASSEYRDQETQYF. CDR3 DNA sequence: TGTGCCAGCAGTGAATACCGGGACCAAGAGACCCAGTACTTC.

In this sample, this clonotype turned up many times. This chain connects TRBV6-2 or TRBV6-3 to TRBJ2-7; the D call may be TRBD1 or TRBD2 (5 bases each). The CDR3 totals 16 residues. With 4 bases removed from V and 7 bases from J, the gap between germline ends came to 23 bases. Per the germline V gene, CDR1 is MNHEY and CDR2 is SVGEGT. CDR3 protein: CASSFPLLQASGEQYF. CDR3 bases: TGTGCCAGCAGTTTCCCGCTTCTACAGGCATCGGGGGAGCAGTACTTC.

This clonotype was observed many times. The chain carries TRBV27 and TRBJ1-2, with a possible D match to TRBD1 (5 bases). V gave up 6 bases and J gave up 8 bases, with 28 bases separating them. Germline V gene data show CDR1 as MNHEY and CDR2 as SMNVEV (reference sequence). This CDR3 comprises 17 residues. CDR3 protein: CASRPLSGLGSGGGYTF. The CDR3 bases are TGTGCCAGCAGACCCCTGTCGGGTCTAGGTTCTGGGGGGGGCTACACCTTC.

This clonotype appeared many times. The V gene is TRBV19, the J gene TRBJ2-2; 9 nucleotides match TRBD2. In germline, CDR1 is LNHDA, CDR2 SQIVND (reference sequence). V was pared by 5 bases and J by 8 bases, with 6 bases of the junction left unmatched. CDR3 length: 14 amino acids. This CDR3 reads CASSAGGRFGELFF. CDR3 DNA: TGTGCCAGTAGTGCGGGGGGGCGTTTTGGGGAGCTGTTTTTT.

In its sample, this clonotype was seen many times. J is TRBJ1-1 and V is TRBV4-3; D not resolved. The V and J ends lost 0 bases and 5 bases respectively, with 10 bases between them. CDR3 size: 14 residues. Germline-derived CDR1 and CDR2 are LGHNA and YSLEER. The CDR3 sequence: CASSQDPLGTEAFF. CDR3 DNA: TGCGCCAGCAGCCAAGACCCCCTAGGGACTGAAGCTTTCTTT.

J is TRBJ2-6 and V is TRBV6-2 or TRBV6-3; perhaps TRBD2 as D (7 bases). CDR3 size: 20 residues. V dropped 6 bases and J dropped 0 bases, with 24 bases sitting between them. The germline V gene encodes CDR1 MNHEY and CDR2 SVGEGT. CDR3 nucleotides: TGTGCCAGCAGGAGGGGGGGGACACCCAACGTCGACTCTGGGGCCAACGTCCTGACTTTC. Amino acid sequence: CASRRGGTPNVDSGANVLTF.

The chain is built from TRBV3-1 and TRBJ2-5; no clear D gene. Germline CDR1 reads LGHDT; CDR2 reads YNNKEL (reference sequence). The CDR3 has 11 residues. V was cut by 3 bases and J by 9 bases, with 8 bases left in between. CDR3 sequence (DNA): TGTGCCAGCAGCCATACAGAAGCCCAGTACTTC. Protein sequence: CASSHTEAQYF.

This clonotype was counted ten times or more. This chain uses TRBV10-3 with TRBJ2-2, with D uncertain. The CDR3 is made up of 11 amino acids. Germline CDR1 ENHRY, CDR2 SYGVKD. The V end lost 8 bases, the J end lost 7 bases, and 8 bases lay between the germline ends. DNA for the CDR3: TGTGCCATCCGAGGAAGCGGGGAGCTGTTTTTT. Its translation is CAIRGSGELFF.

The chain is built from TRBV19 and TRBJ2-2; 7 nucleotides match TRBD2. This CDR3 is 13 amino acids long. V lost 7 bases, J lost 6 bases, and 5 bases stayed unmatched. The V gene's germline CDR1 is LNHDA and CDR2 SQIVND (reference sequence). The CDR3 DNA follows: TGTGCCAGTACCCTGGGGGGGGCCGGGGAGCTGTTTTTT. Amino acids: CASTLGGAGELFF.

This clonotype was detected many times. This rearrangement joins TRBV6-1 to TRBJ1-5; possibly TRBD1 for D (5 bases). V gave up 7 bases and J gave up 1 base, with 14 bases separating them. The CDR3 is 15 residues long. Germline V gene sequence: CDR1 MNHNS, CDR2 SASEGT. DNA for the CDR3: TGTGCCAGCACTGGGGGAGAGCAAAGCAATCAGCCCCAGCATTTT. Translation gives CASTGGEQSNQPQHF.

Ten or more counts support this clonotype. The V call is TRBV19, the J call TRBJ2-5; D is possibly TRBD2 (7 bases). The germline CDR1 and CDR2 sequences are LNHDA and SQIVND (reference sequence). Trimming removed 5 bases at V and 2 bases at J, with 18 bases between. The CDR3 contains 16 residues. The CDR3 nucleotides read TGTGCCAGTAGTGGCCTGGGGAGGGGGTCTCAAGAGACCCAGTACTTC. This translates into CASSGLGRGSQETQYF. Full variable domain (remainder filled in from reference TRBV19 and TRBJ2-5): DGGITQSPKYLFRKEGQNVTLSCEQNLNHDAMYWYRQDPGQGLRLIYYSQIVNDFQKGDIAEGYSVSREKKESFPLTVTSAQKNPTAFYLCASSGLGRGSQETQYFGPGTRLLVL.

This clonotype was seen repeatedly, ten times or more. The rearrangement links TRBV25-1 to TRBJ1-6; a possible D gene is TRBD1 (5 bases). CDR3 size: 14 residues. Trimming took off 4 bases at V and 6 bases at J, with 10 bases between the two ends. Germline loops: CDR1 MGHDK, CDR2 SYGVNS. For the CDR3, the DNA is TGTGCCAGCAGTGCGGGGACGGCTAATTCACCCCTCCACTTT. This gives the protein CASSAGTANSPLHF. Full variable domain (rest looked up from reference TRBV25-1 and TRBJ1-6): EADIYQTPRYLVIGTGKKITLECSQTMGHDKMYWYQQDPGMELHLIHYSYGVNSTEKGDLSSESTVSRIRTEHFPLTLESARPSHTSQYLCASSAGTANSPLHFGNGTRLTVT.

This clonotype has a count of ten or more. This may be a read error, as it is one base from a much larger clone. The rearrangement uses TRBV2 and TRBJ1-6; D perhaps matches TRBD1 (5 bases). Germline V gene sequence: CDR1 SNHLY, CDR2 FYNNEI. The CDR3 length is 13 residues. CDR3 loop: CATGGDYNSPLRF. CDR3 DNA: TGTGCCACCGGGGGGGATTATAATTCACCCCTCCGCTTT.

Many counts were recorded for this clonotype. The V and J genes are TRBV27 and TRBJ1-1, with D possibly TRBD1 on 6 matching bases. There are 15 residues in the CDR3. The germline CDR1 and CDR2 sequences are MNHEY and SMNVEV (reference sequence). Trimming took off 3 bases at V and 0 bases at J, with 11 bases between the two ends. CDR3 coding DNA: TGTGCCAGCAGTTTCAGGGGATTCATGAACACTGAAGCTTTCTTT. Translating gives CASSFRGFMNTEAFF.

There are many counts of this clonotype. V usage is TRBV29-1 and J usage is TRBJ2-7; a possible D gene is TRBD1 (5 bases). Trimming left V 0 bases short and J 2 bases short, with 8 bases between. This CDR3 is 13 amino acids long. From germline, CDR1 is SQVTM and CDR2 ANQGSEA. CDR3 protein: CSVEDEDTYEQYF. CDR3 nucleotides: TGCAGCGTTGAAGATGAGGACACCTACGAGCAGTACTTC.